This T cell receptor (beta chain) is drawn from a study of response to subunit inactivated influenza vaccine. MiXCR was run by TCRdb on the RT-PCR reads, yielding one entry per CDR3 protein. The table shows some 500,000 distinct CDR3 sequences, with roughly 13% occurring only once. The CDR3 is 18 amino acids. Germline lookup yields CDR1 MNHEY and CDR2 SVGAGI. Germline trimming cut 0 bases from V and 2 bases from J; bases unmatched to any gene: 7. This clonotype was obtained from a man in his fifties who received an inactivated influenza vaccine. This chain links TRBV6-5 with TRBJ2-3; 11 bases line up with TRBD2. The specimen was PBMCs from blood, collected more than 35 days after vaccination. CDR3 protein: CASSYSWPSGGHTDTQYF. For the CDR3, the DNA is TGTGCCAGCAGTTACTCGTGGCCTAGCGGGGGGCACACAGATACGCAGTATTTT.